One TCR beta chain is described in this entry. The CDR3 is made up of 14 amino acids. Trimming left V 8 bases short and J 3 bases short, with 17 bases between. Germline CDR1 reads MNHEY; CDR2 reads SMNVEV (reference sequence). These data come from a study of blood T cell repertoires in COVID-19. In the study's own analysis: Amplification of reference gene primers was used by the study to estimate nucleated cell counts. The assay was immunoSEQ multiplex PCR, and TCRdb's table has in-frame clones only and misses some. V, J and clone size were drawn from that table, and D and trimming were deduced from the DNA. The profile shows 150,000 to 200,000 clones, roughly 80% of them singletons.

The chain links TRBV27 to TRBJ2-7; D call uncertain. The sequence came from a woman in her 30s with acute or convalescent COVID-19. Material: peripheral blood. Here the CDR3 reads CASYTSPGSYEQYF. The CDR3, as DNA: TGTGCCAGCTACACCTCTCCGGGTAGCTACGAGCAGTACTTC.